This TCR beta chain was sequenced for a study of blood T cells in healthy people across ages. Peripheral blood, approximately 10 milliliters per donor, was collected. Germline assignment: CDR1 LGHNA and CDR2 YSLEER. This CDR3 has 20 amino acids. Trimming removed 3 bases at V and 6 bases at J, with 33 bases between. It was with a sample-barcoded 5' primer and a J-beta primer mix that a second PCR of roughly 7 to 12 cycles was run. In TCRdb, the 5' RACE reads were re-called with MiXCR into one record per CDR3 protein. Of hundreds of thousands of distinct CDR3 sequences in the sample, about 61% were seen once.

J is TRBJ2-7 and V is TRBV4-3; D may be TRBD1 or TRBD2 (5 bases each). Sequenced: blood. This clonotype was sampled from a man aged 35 to 55 in good health. The CDR3 protein is CASSHLRGNTSYWELGEQYF. The CDR3 DNA follows: TGCGCCAGCAGCCACTTAAGGGGTAATACTAGTTATTGGGAACTAGGCGAGCAGTACTTC.